These 14 T cell receptor beta chains were all obtained from the same sample, sequenced in a study of T cell clones after liver transplantation. The table came from immunoSEQ multiplex PCR; TCRdb's copy has only in-frame clones and leaves some out. The table records roughly 53,000 clones, roughly three quarters of them present only once. Sample: CD4+ T cells from blood, taken at the 22-month timepoint. These receptors came from a human patient who received a liver transplant. These T cells may partly come from the graft donor.

This clone has only a few counts. The chain uses TRBV30 and TRBJ2-2, with D maybe TRBD1 (5 bases). The CDR3 covers 15 residues. Germline V gene sequence: CDR1 GTSNPN, CDR2 SVGIG (reference sequence). Trimming pared 4 bases from V and 1 base from J, leaving 13 bases between. CDR3 nucleotides: TGTGCCTGGACAGGCAGGGTGGTGAACACCGGGGAGCTGTTTTTT. Its translation is CAWTGRVVNTGELFF.

The rearrangement links TRBV19 to TRBJ1-6; a weak D match, TRBD1 (6 bases). Trimming took off 5 bases at V and 10 bases at J, with 15 bases between the two ends. There are 14 residues in the CDR3. Germline lookup yields CDR1 LNHDA and CDR2 SQIVND (reference sequence). The CDR3 DNA reads as TGTGCCAGTAGTCCACGGACAGTAGTGTCACCCCTCCACTTT. Protein product: CASSPRTVVSPLHF.

The chain joins TRBV15 to TRBJ2-2; TRBD2 is a possible D gene (6 bases). Per the germline V gene, CDR1 is LNHNV and CDR2 is YYDKDF (reference sequence). The ends were cut back, 5 bases at V and 3 bases at J, with 13 bases in the middle. This CDR3 is built from 15 residues. The CDR3 region is CATSGGWGDTGELFF. The CDR3 region has the DNA TGTGCCACCAGCGGCGGGTGGGGGGACACCGGGGAGCTGTTTTTT. Full variable domain (remainder filled in from reference TRBV15 and TRBJ2-2): DAMVIQNPRYQVTQFGKPVTLSCSQTLNHNVMYWYQQKSSQAPKLLFHYYDKDFNNEADTPDNFQSRRPNTSFCFLDIRSPGLGDTAMYLCATSGGWGDTGELFFGEGSRLTVL.

This chain connects TRBV27 to TRBJ1-6; 9 bases map to TRBD1. CDR1 and CDR2 from the germline V gene are MNHEY and SMNVEV (reference sequence). The CDR3 consists of 14 residues. Trimming took 6 bases from V and 7 from J; bases not matched to a gene: 4. Here the CDR3 DNA reads TGTGCCAGCAGCCGACAGGGGGAGAATTCACCCCTCCACTTT. This gives the protein CASSRQGENSPLHF.

The rearrangement links TRBV18 to TRBJ2-7, with 7 bases identical to TRBD1. The CDR3 spans 17 residues. CDR1 and CDR2 (germline): KGHSH, LQKENI. The junction had 17 bases not matched to a gene; V was cut back by 6 bases and J by 3 bases. Here the CDR3 reads CASSPTGIDPDRYEQYF. The CDR3, as DNA: TGTGCCAGCTCGCCGACAGGGATTGATCCTGACCGCTACGAGCAGTACTTC.

J is TRBJ1-2 and V is TRBV7-8; no firm D call. CDR3 size: 15 residues. Germline V CDR1 and CDR2: SGHVS, FQNEAQ. Trimming took off 1 base at V and 3 bases at J, with 12 bases between the two ends. CDR3 nucleotide sequence: TGTGCCAGCAGCTTAGGAAACCGAAGATACTATGGCTACACCTTC. This translates into CASSLGNRRYYGYTF.

This clone was seen just once. V gene TRBV7-9 combines with J gene TRBJ1-3; TRBD1 aligns across 8 bases. Germline V gene sequence: CDR1 SEHNR, CDR2 FQNEAQ (reference sequence). The CDR3 totals 17 residues. Trimming cost V 5 bases and J 0 bases; bases outside gene matches: 9. The CDR3, as DNA: TGTGCCAGCAGCCCCCCCGTGGGGACAGGCTCTGGAAACACCATATATTTT. It yields the protein CASSPPVGTGSGNTIYF.

The chain has TRBV19 and TRBJ1-5; 10 nucleotides match TRBD1. This CDR3 has 17 amino acids. V lost 6 bases, J lost 1 base, and 9 bases stayed unmatched. Germline CDR1 and CDR2: LNHDA and SQIVND (reference sequence). The CDR3: CASRSLTGGLSNQPQHF. The CDR3 coding sequence is TGTGCCAGTAGATCTTTGACAGGGGGCTTAAGCAATCAGCCCCAGCATTTT.

This chain joins TRBV18 and TRBJ2-6, with unresolved D. Germline V gene lookup returns CDR1 KGHSH and CDR2 LQKENI. This CDR3 spans 15 amino acids. Trimming cost V 3 bases and J 2 bases, with 8 bases left between them. CDR3 loop: CASSPTGPGANVLTF. CDR3 coding DNA: TGTGCCAGCTCACCGACTGGGCCTGGGGCCAACGTCCTGACTTTC.

The gene calls are TRBV6-6 and TRBJ2-4, with 7 bases fitting TRBD1. With V trimmed by 7 bases and J by 2 bases, 8 bases remained unmatched. CDR3 length: 15 amino acids. CDR1 MNHNY and CDR2 SVGAGI come from the germline V gene (reference sequence). The CDR3 sequence: CASTLQGQSKNIQYF. For the CDR3, the DNA is TGTGCCAGCACCCTACAGGGGCAGTCCAAAAACATTCAGTACTTC.

The chain combines TRBV6-1 with TRBJ1-6; perhaps TRBD1 as D (5 bases). Germline V gives CDR1 MNHNS, CDR2 SASEGT. The CDR3 runs to 17 residues. V was trimmed by 0 bases and J by 2 bases, leaving 11 bases between them. Here the CDR3 reads CASSEAPPGPYNSPLHF. The CDR3 nucleotides are TGTGCCAGCAGTGAAGCACCCCCGGGGCCCTATAATTCACCCCTCCACTTT.

The J gene is TRBJ2-3, the V gene TRBV5-6, with D perhaps TRBD1 (5 bases). The germline V gene encodes CDR1 SGHDT and CDR2 YYEEEE. This CDR3 has 15 residues. Trimming took 5 bases from V and 0 from J, leaving 13 bases between them. Here the CDR3 reads CASRSRETSTDTQYF. For the CDR3, the DNA is TGTGCCAGCAGGAGCAGGGAAACTAGCACAGATACGCAGTATTTT.

The chain is built from TRBV7-9 and TRBJ2-1; TRBD2 agrees at 10 bases. Per the germline V gene, CDR1 is SEHNR and CDR2 is FQNEAQ (reference sequence). This CDR3 is 17 amino acids long. The V and J ends lost 5 bases and 0 bases, in that order; junction bases with no gene match: 7. The CDR3 region has the DNA TGTGCCAGCAGCCCCCGGACTAGCGGAGGCTCCTACAATGAGCAGTTCTTC. It translates to CASSPRTSGGSYNEQFF.

The chain is built from TRBV21-1 and TRBJ1-1; TRBD1 reflects the table's D call only, with no check against the DNA. TRBV21-1 is labeled a pseudogene. The CDR3 loop spans 14 amino acids. In DNA, the CDR3 is TGTGCCAGCAGCAAAGGATGGGCCAACACTGAAGCTTTCTTT. Translated, it gives CASSKGWANTEAFF.